This T cell receptor (beta chain) was retrieved from a study of shared T cell receptors in the human thymus. Assay used: immunoSEQ multiplex PCR; TCRdb lists only in-frame clones, some missing. The sample holds 720,000 or so clones, 80% to 90% seen once. The CDR3 consists of 17 residues. From germline, CDR1 is MGHRA and CDR2 YSYEKL. Trimming stripped 0 bases from V and 5 bases from J, with 19 bases between. These records were also assigned to another study, of human thymus T cells.

The sample consisted of thymocytes. The source is a girl younger than two with a congenital heart defect. The V gene is TRBV4-1, the J gene TRBJ1-1; D is unresolved. CDR3: CASSQDRVAGRWTEAFF. For the CDR3, the DNA is TGCGCCAGCAGCCAAGATCGAGTTGCGGGGAGGTGGACTGAAGCTTTCTTT.